This T cell receptor beta chain was sequenced for a study of shared clonotypes between healthy human individuals. Findings and caveats of the study: Incompleteness in sorted-subset sequencing, despite large depth, was shown by rarefaction.

Sequencing was performed with immunoSEQ multiplex PCR; in TCRdb, only in-frame clones are kept and a portion is missing. The sample includes over 800,000 clones, approximately 92% of them seen just once. Selected positively for CCR7 and CD45RO-negative, naive CD8 cells excluded terminally differentiated effector memory CD45RA+ cells. None of the donors, who were healthy HIV-negative adults, had recently had acute infections or vaccinations. Nashville, Tennessee was home to all donors, each a Caucasian adult. Turning to this clone: Its matching antigen is unknown.

The germline V gene encodes CDR1 SGHTA and CDR2 FQGNSA. V lost 4 bases and J 0 bases, leaving 9 bases between the germline ends. This CDR3 is built from 14 residues. Sample: naive CD8+ T cells sorted from blood. This clonotype originated in a young man in good health. The rearrangement uses TRBV7-2 and TRBJ2-5; D unresolved. The DNA for the CDR3 is TGTGCCAGCAGCTCCCTGGCCTACCAAGAGACCCAGTACTTC. Its translation is CASSSLAYQETQYF. Complete variable domain (other parts from reference TRBV7-2 and TRBJ2-5): GAGVSQSPSNKVTEKGKDVELRCDPISGHTALYWYRQSLGQGLEFLIYFQGNSAPDKSGLPSDRFSAERTGGSVSTLTIQRTQQEDSAVYLCASSSLAYQETQYFGPGTRLLVL.